This T cell receptor (beta chain) was profiled in a study of blood T cell repertoires in COVID-19. Study background: Spain, Italy and the United States supplied samples that represented acute and convalescent COVID-19. T cells, B-cell-depleted T cells, or PBMCs supplied cDNA or gDNA.

Authors' analysis steps: Reference gene primers were amplified, and this amplification served to estimate nucleated cell counts. Assay: immunoSEQ multiplex PCR; the TCRdb copy retains only in-frame clones and omits some. That table supplies the V and J calls and clone size; D and trimming were determined from the DNA. Here the sample spans 90,000 to 130,000 clones, 75% to 90% being singletons. The CDR3 runs to 14 residues. The ends lost 7 bases at V and 6 bases at J; junction bases unmatched: 3. Looked up from germline, CDR1 is LNHDA and CDR2 is SQIVND (reference sequence). The sequence came from a man in his sixties or seventies with acute or convalescent COVID-19. Input material: peripheral blood. The chain employs TRBV19 and TRBJ2-2, with 12 bases matching TRBD2. The CDR3 region is CASILAGGPGELFF. Written as DNA, the CDR3 is TGTGCCAGTATCCTAGCGGGAGGGCCCGGGGAGCTGTTTTTT.